Listed below are T cell receptor beta chains from one sample, sequenced in a study of T cell clones after liver transplantation. Repertoires were generated with immunoSEQ multiplex PCR, while TCRdb's copy carries only in-frame clones and drops some. The table has about 6,900 clones, roughly 70% seen once. Sequences were derived from CD8+ T cells from blood, sampled before liver transplant. Receptors originate from a human donor who received a liver transplant. Both conserved end residues are part of each CDR3. A D gene is named only where the DNA matches it firmly. The size of a clone is reported for some rows only, either as once, few or many, or as a class for expanded clones.

V gene	J gene	D gene	clone size	CDR3 protein	CDR3 DNA
TRBV5-4	TRBJ2-1	-	-	CASSLGSEQFF	TGTGCCAGCAGCTTGGGTTCTGAGCAGTTCTTC
TRBV6-9	TRBJ1-1	-	-	CASNEALPNTETDTEAFF	TGTGCCAGCAATGAGGCCCTGCCGAACACTGAGACGGACACTGAAGCTTTCTTT
TRBV19	TRBJ2-3	-	-	CASSLGYSSTDTQYF	TGTGCCAGTAGCTTAGGTTACTCTAGCACAGATACGCAGTATTTT
TRBV27	TRBJ2-5	TRBD1	-	CASSSRDRGRQETQYF	TGTGCCAGCAGTTCCCGGGACAGGGGTAGGCAAGAGACCCAGTACTTC
TRBV14	TRBJ2-5	-	-	CASSQVTGRQYF	TGTGCCAGCAGCCAAGTAACGGGACGCCAATACTTC
TRBV2	TRBJ2-1	-	few	CASRGLRPEQFF	TGTGCCAGCAGGGGTTTGCGTCCTGAGCAGTTCTTC
TRBV7-9	TRBJ2-2	-	-	CASSDTHNDPGELFF	TGTGCCAGCAGCGATACACACAACGACCCCGGGGAGCTGTTTTTT
TRBV2	TRBJ2-5	TRBD2	-	CASSETPGLAVSQETQYF	TGTGCCAGCAGTGAAACGCCGGGACTAGCGGTTTCTCAAGAGACCCAGTACTTC
TRBV9	TRBJ1-1	TRBD1	-	CASSPGGYTEAFF	TGTGCCAGCAGCCCAGGGGGGTACACTGAAGCTTTCTTT
TRBV6-5	TRBJ2-2	-	-	CASSLGTGELFF	TGTGCCAGCAGTCTCGGCACCGGGGAGCTGTTTTTT
TRBV2	TRBJ1-4	-	-	CASSEGQSTNEKLFF	TGTGCCAGCAGTGAAGGCCAGTCAACTAATGAAAAACTGTTTTTT
TRBV15	TRBJ1-2	-	-	CATSRDRGADGYTF	TGTGCCACCAGCAGAGATCGGGGCGCAGATGGCTACACCTTC
TRBV6-1	TRBJ2-3	TRBD2	-	CASSGLAGGPDTQYF	TGTGCCAGCAGTGGACTAGCGGGGGGGCCAGATACGCAGTATTTT
TRBV6-4	TRBJ2-1	TRBD2	-	CASSDSAGGNNEQFF	TGTGCCAGCAGTGACTCGGCGGGAGGGAACAATGAGCAGTTCTTC
TRBV6-6	TRBJ1-1	-	medium-sized	CASSSSTNTEAFF	TGTGCCAGCAGCTCAAGCACGAACACTGAAGCTTTCTTT
TRBV20-1	TRBJ1-2	-	-	CSALIQNGYTF	TGCAGTGCCTTGATTCAGAACGGCTACACCTTC
TRBV29-1	TRBJ2-1	-	-	CSVEGESSYNEQFF	TGCAGCGTCGAAGGGGAGAGCTCCTACAATGAGCAGTTCTTC
TRBV6-5	TRBJ1-4	-	few	CASSSYNEKLFF	TGTGCCAGCAGTTCCTACAATGAAAAACTGTTTTTT
TRBV4-2	TRBJ2-3	TRBD2	-	CASSLGTSGGGTDTQYF	TGTGCCAGCAGCCTCGGGACTAGCGGGGGGGGTACAGATACGCAGTATTTT
TRBV6-5	TRBJ2-5	-	-	CASSPSITQETQYF	TGTGCCAGCAGCCCCAGCATAACTCAAGAGACCCAGTACTTC
TRBV2	TRBJ1-5	-	-	CASSVRGYQPQHF	TGTGCCAGCAGTGTTCGGGGGTATCAGCCCCAGCATTTT
TRBV25-1	TRBJ1-1	-	once	CASGLRGGTEAFF	TGTGCCAGCGGGTTGCGGGGGGGCACTGAAGCTTTCTTT
TRBV6-5	TRBJ1-4	TRBD1	-	CASSITPGQNEKLFF	TGTGCCAGCAGCATAACTCCGGGACAGAATGAAAAACTGTTTTTT
TRBV29-1	TRBJ2-7	TRBD1	-	CSVGQGANEQYF	TGCAGCGTCGGACAGGGGGCAAACGAGCAGTACTTC
TRBV27	TRBJ2-7	-	-	CASSLSGSSSYEQYF	TGTGCCAGCAGTTTATCAGGGTCTAGCTCCTACGAGCAGTACTTC
TRBV19	TRBJ2-7	TRBD1	-	CASSPRTGGQYF	TGTGCCAGTAGTCCCAGGACAGGCGGGCAGTACTTC
TRBV7-8	TRBJ2-5	-	-	CASSFPQETQYF	TGTGCCAGCAGCTTCCCCCAAGAGACCCAGTACTTC
TRBV7-8	TRBJ1-5	-	-	CASSLVRPGANQPQHF	TGTGCCAGCAGCTTAGTTCGGCCAGGCGCCAATCAGCCCCAGCATTTT
TRBV5-1	TRBJ1-4	-	few	CASSSSGREGEKLFF	TGCGCCAGCAGCTCCTCAGGGAGGGAAGGTGAAAAACTGTTTTTT
TRBV14	TRBJ2-1	TRBD2	-	CASRPASGAYNEQFF	TGTGCCAGCAGGCCGGCTAGCGGGGCCTACAATGAGCAGTTCTTC
TRBV4-3	TRBJ1-1	-	-	CASSRAGEEAFF	TGCGCCAGCAGCCGAGCGGGGGAGGAAGCTTTCTTT
TRBV28	TRBJ1-2	-	medium-sized	CASSLIDPLYYGYTF	TGTGCCAGCAGTTTGATAGATCCTTTGTACTATGGCTACACCTTC
TRBV21-1	TRBJ2-7	-	-	CASSKTAGWYEQYF	TGTGCCAGCAGCAAGACGGCAGGGTGGTACGAGCAGTACTTC
TRBV11-3	TRBJ2-1	-	few	CASSHSGQNNEQFF	TGTGCCAGCAGCCACTCAGGACAGAACAATGAGCAGTTCTTC
TRBV7-6	TRBJ2-7	-	-	CASSPLVAYEQYF	TGTGCCAGCAGCCCCCTCGTGGCCTACGAGCAGTACTTC
TRBV27	TRBJ1-1	TRBD1	-	CASRRQGDTEAFF	TGTGCCAGCAGAAGGCAGGGGGACACTGAAGCTTTCTTT
TRBV7-9	TRBJ2-1	-	few	CASSWTSFDEQFF	TGTGCCAGCAGTTGGACGAGTTTTGATGAGCAGTTCTTC
TRBV6-4	TRBJ1-2	-	medium-sized	CASSQGRGRNYGYTF	TGTGCCAGCAGCCAGGGTCGGGGGAGGAACTATGGCTACACCTTC
TRBV30	TRBJ2-4	-	few	CAWRAGTQAKNIQYF	TGTGCCTGGAGAGCCGGGACCCAAGCCAAAAACATTCAGTACTTC
TRBV10-1	TRBJ1-1	-	few	CASYLQGAPLNTEAFF	TGCGCCAGTTACTTACAGGGCGCGCCCTTGAACACTGAAGCTTTCTTT